A single sample gave rise to the 23 T cell receptor beta chains below, sequenced in a study of T cells expressing NK-cell markers. Reprocessing the 5' RACE reads, TCRdb reports a single entry for every CDR3 protein and omits DNA. The ten most abundant clones cover 7.3% of a sample with more than 400,000 distinct CDR3 sequences. Sequencing was carried out using blood T cells: a sorted CD56 or NKG2C T cell subset, CD4+ or CD8+ T cells, or bulk PBMC T cells (not recorded which). The receptor source for this set is a woman aged 18 to 75 in good health.

The chain links TRBV18 to TRBJ2-1. Germline CDR1 reads KGHSH; CDR2 reads LQKENI. This CDR3 has 15 amino acids. CDR3 in amino acids: CASSPPLNDYNEQFF.

The V gene is TRBV5-5, the J gene TRBJ1-1; TCRdb indicates TRBD1, and absent DNA this call remains unverified. Germline CDR1 reads SGHKS; CDR2 reads YYEKEE (reference sequence). The CDR3 contains 15 residues. The CDR3 protein is CASSLGPGGYTEAFF.

The CDR3 reads CASTQGFEETQYF. This sequence joins TRBV23-1 and TRBJ2-5; TCRdb's assignment of TRBD1 cannot be checked, as there is no DNA. TRBV23-1 is placed among ORFs of uncertain function. This CDR3 region has 13 residues.

The chain couples TRBV20-1 to TRBJ1-1; the D gene TCRdb calls, TRBD1, cannot be checked with no DNA. Germline V gene data show CDR1 as DFQATT and CDR2 as SNEGSKA (reference sequence). This CDR3 has 15 amino acids. CDR3 loop: CSARDRGQSYTEAFF.

This sequence joins TRBV20-1 and TRBJ2-1; TCRdb picks TRBD1, but there is no DNA to check that call. The CDR3 is made up of 15 amino acids. Germline V lookup: CDR1 DFQATT, CDR2 SNEGSKA (reference sequence). CDR3 residues: CSAIQGVTSYNEQFF.

The gene calls are TRBV14 and TRBJ2-7; TCRdb gives TRBD1 as the D gene, but with no DNA this cannot be confirmed. The CDR3 has 15 residues. The germline gives CDR1 SGHDN, CDR2 FVKESK. The CDR3 is CASSPAGGMVDEQYF.

The chain links TRBV9 to TRBJ2-1. CDR1 SGDLS and CDR2 YYNGEE come from the germline V gene. The CDR3 is 14 residues long. The CDR3 loop reads CASSGVGSRNEQFF.

The chain uses TRBV3-1 and TRBJ2-5; TCRdb selects TRBD1, and the lack of DNA leaves this call unchecked. The CDR3 is 15 residues long. Germline assignment: CDR1 LGHDT and CDR2 YNNKEL (reference sequence). The CDR3 spells CASSQKTGAMETQYF.

The chain carries TRBV18 and TRBJ2-4. This CDR3 is built from 13 residues. From germline, CDR1 is KGHSH and CDR2 LQKENI. This chain's CDR3 is CASSQGSKNIQYF.

This sequence joins TRBV11-1 and TRBJ2-1; the TCRdb D gene call, TRBD1, has no DNA to confirm it. This CDR3 contains 19 residues. Per germline, CDR1 SGHAT and CDR2 FQDESV (reference sequence). CDR3 loop: CASGRPGTGVRDGGNEQFF.

V and J are TRBV10-2 and TRBJ2-3; TCRdb gives TRBD2 as the D gene, but with no DNA this cannot be confirmed. The CDR3 consists of 15 residues. CDR1 is WSHSY and CDR2 is SAAADI in the germline V gene. The CDR3 region is CASSRLAGSTDTQYF.

This chain joins TRBV9 and TRBJ2-1; TCRdb returns TRBD2, unconfirmable since there is no DNA. Germline V gives CDR1 SGDLS, CDR2 YYNGEE. This CDR3 is 18 amino acids long. This CDR3 is CASSPPSSGPQWRNEQFF.

The chain employs TRBV9 and TRBJ1-6. The germline CDR1 and CDR2 sequences are SGDLS and YYNGEE. This CDR3 has 12 residues. The CDR3: CASSVENSPLHF.

The rearrangement uses TRBV20-1 and TRBJ1-4; TCRdb selects TRBD1, and the lack of DNA leaves this call unchecked. The germline V gene has CDR1 DFQATT and CDR2 SNEGSKA (reference sequence). This CDR3 is 14 amino acids long. The CDR3 spells CSARQGAANEKLFF.

The V call is TRBV12-3 or TRBV12-4, the J call TRBJ2-1; the D gene TCRdb calls, TRBD1, cannot be checked with no DNA. This CDR3 is 16 amino acids long. The CDR3 loop is CASSGPTGEPYNEQFF.

The chain is built from TRBV5-4 and TRBJ2-5; TCRdb's assignment of TRBD1 cannot be checked, as there is no DNA. The CDR3 spans 19 residues. Per the germline V gene, CDR1 is SGHNT and CDR2 is YYREEE (reference sequence). This CDR3 is CASSFRRKNPREDEETQYF.

The chain carries TRBV29-1 and TRBJ2-3; TCRdb proposes TRBD1, but this gene call is untestable without DNA. The CDR3 contains 12 residues. Germline V lookup: CDR1 SQVTM, CDR2 ANQGSEA. The CDR3 protein is CSVGTGADTQYF.

The J gene is TRBJ1-4, the V gene TRBV20-1. The V gene's germline CDR1 is DFQATT and CDR2 SNEGSKA (reference sequence). The CDR3 length is 14 residues. Here the CDR3 reads CSASGGANNEKLFF.

CDR3 sequence: CASSYSAGDYQPQHF. The chain uses TRBV6-2 or TRBV6-3 and TRBJ1-5. Germline loops: CDR1 MNHEY, CDR2 SVGEGT. The CDR3 runs to 15 residues.

The CDR3 loop is CSVGTANYGYTF. This chain joins TRBV29-1 and TRBJ1-2. Looked up from germline, CDR1 is SQVTM and CDR2 is ANQGSEA. This CDR3 has 12 amino acids.

The V and J genes are TRBV5-1 and TRBJ2-1; TCRdb calls TRBD1, which cannot be checked without DNA. The germline V gene has CDR1 SGHRS and CDR2 YFSETQ. This CDR3 has 15 residues. CDR3 protein: CASSSGGQEYNEQFF.

The chain is built from TRBV12-3 or TRBV12-4 and TRBJ2-1; TCRdb's D call, TRBD1, is unchecked because there is no DNA. The CDR3 is made up of 16 amino acids. CDR3: CASRKGGRDSYNEQFF.

This chain uses TRBV29-1 with TRBJ1-2. This CDR3 is built from 13 residues. Germline loops: CDR1 SQVTM, CDR2 ANQGSEA. CDR3 sequence: CSVDDFRLYGYTF.